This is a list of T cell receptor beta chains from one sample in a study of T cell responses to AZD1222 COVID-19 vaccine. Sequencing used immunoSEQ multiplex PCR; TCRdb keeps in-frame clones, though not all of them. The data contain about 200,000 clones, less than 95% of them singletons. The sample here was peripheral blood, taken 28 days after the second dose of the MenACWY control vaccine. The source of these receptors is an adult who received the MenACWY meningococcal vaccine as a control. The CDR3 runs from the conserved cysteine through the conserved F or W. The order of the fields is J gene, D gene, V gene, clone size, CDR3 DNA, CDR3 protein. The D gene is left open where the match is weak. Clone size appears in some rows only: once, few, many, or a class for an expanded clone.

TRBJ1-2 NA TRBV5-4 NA TGTGCCAGCAGCTTGGGGGGCTCTGGCTACACCTTC CASSLGGSGYTF
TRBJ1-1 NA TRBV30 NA TGTGCCTGCAGCGCCGACATGAACACTGAAGCTTTCTTT CACSADMNTEAFF
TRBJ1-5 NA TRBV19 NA TGTGCCAGTAGTATTTGGGGGAATCAGCCCCAGCATTTT CASSIWGNQPQHF
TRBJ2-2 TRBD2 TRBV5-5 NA TGTGCCAGCAGCCAAGGACTAGCGGGGAACACCGGGGAGCTGTTTTTT CASSQGLAGNTGELFF
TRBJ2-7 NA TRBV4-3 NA TGCGCCAGCAGCCAAGCTCTCGACAGCTCCTACGAGCAGTACTTC CASSQALDSSYEQYF
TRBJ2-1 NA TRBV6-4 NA TGTGCCAGCAGTGACTCGACGACGTCGGAGCAGTTCTTC CASSDSTTSEQFF
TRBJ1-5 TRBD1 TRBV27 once TGTGCCAGCAGACAGGGGAGAGGTCAGCCCCAGCATTTT CASRQGRGQPQHF
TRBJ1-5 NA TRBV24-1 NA TGTGCCACCGAGAGCCGTGAGCCCCAGCATTTT CATESREPQHF
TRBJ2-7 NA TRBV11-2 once TGTGCCAGCAGCTCAGACGGGTGGGCCTACGAGCAGTACTTC CASSSDGWAYEQYF
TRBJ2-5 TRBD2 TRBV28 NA TGTGCCAGCAGTAGGCGGGGGGGCCAAGAGACCCAGTACTTC CASSRRGGQETQYF
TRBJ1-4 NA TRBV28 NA TGTGCCAGCAGTCCCGGACCTCCAAACATTAATGAAAAACTGTTTTTT CASSPGPPNINEKLFF
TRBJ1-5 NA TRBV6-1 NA TGTGCCAGCAGTGAAGCCCAGATTAATCAGCCCCAGCATTTT CASSEAQINQPQHF
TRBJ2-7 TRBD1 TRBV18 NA TGTGCCAGCTCACCAGGGGGGACAGGCTCCTACGAGCAGTACTTC CASSPGGTGSYEQYF
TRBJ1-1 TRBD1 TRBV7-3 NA TGTGCCAGCAGCTTGACAGGGGGCACTGAAGCTTTCTTT CASSLTGGTEAFF
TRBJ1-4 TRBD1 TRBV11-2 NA TGTGCCAGCAGCTTTGGACAGGGGCCTAATGAAAAACTGTTTTTT CASSFGQGPNEKLFF
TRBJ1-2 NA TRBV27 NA TGTGCCAGCAGCCCCCGGGGGGACTATGGCTACACCTTC CASSPRGDYGYTF
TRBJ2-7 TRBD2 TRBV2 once TGTGCCAGCAGTCTACTAGCGGGCACATACGAGCAGTACTTC CASSLLAGTYEQYF
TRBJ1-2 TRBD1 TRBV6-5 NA TGTGCCAGCAGACAAGGGACAGGGAACTATGGCTACACCTTC CASRQGTGNYGYTF
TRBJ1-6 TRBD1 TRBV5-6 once TGTGCCAGCAGCTTGGAGGGGGCGCAGAATCCACCCCTCCACTTT CASSLEGAQNPPLHF
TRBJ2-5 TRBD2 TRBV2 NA TGTGCCAGCAGTGATGCTAGCGGTAGGGAGACCCAGTACTTC CASSDASGRETQYF
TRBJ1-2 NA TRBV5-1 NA TGCGCCAGCAGCTTGGGGGGGAATGGCTACACCTTC CASSLGGNGYTF
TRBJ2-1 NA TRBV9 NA TGTGCCAGCAGCGGCTACCCAGGGGTTGAGCAGTTCTTC CASSGYPGVEQFF
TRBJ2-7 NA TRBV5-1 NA TGCGCCAGCAGCTTGGAAGGCCAGGGATCCTACGAGCAGTACTTC CASSLEGQGSYEQYF
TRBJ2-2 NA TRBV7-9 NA TGTGCCAGCAGCTTAGGGACGGTCGGGGAGCTGTTTTTT CASSLGTVGELFF
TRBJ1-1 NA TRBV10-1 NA TGCGCCAGCAGAAACCGGATCTTGACCACTGAAGCTTTCTTT CASRNRILTTEAFF
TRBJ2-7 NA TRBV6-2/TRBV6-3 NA TGTGCCAGCAGTTCAGGACGGTCTTACGAGCAGTACTTC CASSSGRSYEQYF
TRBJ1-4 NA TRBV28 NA TGTGCCAGCAGCAGACCTGTTTTGGCGAACGGGGCTGAAAAACTGTTTTTT CASSRPVLANGAEKLFF
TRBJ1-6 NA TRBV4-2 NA TGTGCCAGCAGCCAAGAGGGCGGCAGTGGGTCACCCCTCCACTTT CASSQEGGSGSPLHF